The 16 T cell receptor beta chains below were found in one sample sequenced in a study of graft-versus-host responses after intestinal transplantation (dated by TCRdb to about 2021). The sample's time point, from its label and the paper: cells obtained before transplantation from donor or recipient. The protocol used for the library was the immunoSEQ multiplex PCR assay. The clones in this table, taken by TCRdb from immuneACCESS, are in-frame only. Not every clone is retained; where verified, under half of the shortfall comes from an unresolved V gene, and the cause of the rest is unknown. The sample has roughly 5,000 clones on record, about a quarter of them singletons. The ten top clones hold approximately 4.7% of the sample. Source: alloreactive CD4+ T cells from a mixed lymphocyte reaction culture, taken before intestinal transplant. The sample's cell subset or site label, decoded: CFSE-low proliferating T cells sorted from roughly six-day pre-transplant mixed lymphocyte reaction (GvH or HvG direction). Receptors originate from a human patient who received an intestinal transplant.

By share of the sample, this clone is medium-sized. The chain recombines TRBV7-3 with TRBJ2-3; 10 bases are a match to TRBD2. The CDR3 has 17 residues. Germline V gene sequence: CDR1 SGHTA, CDR2 FQGTGA. V lost 0 bases and J lost 4; bases outside the gene matches: 7. CDR3 DNA sequence: TGTGCCAGCAGCTTAACGTTCCTAGCGGGAGCGGCAGATACGCAGTATTTT. This codes for CASSLTFLAGAADTQYF.

This clone was seen only once. The V gene is TRBV19, the J gene TRBJ2-7, with 11 bases matching TRBD1. CDR1 and CDR2 from the germline V gene are LNHDA and SQIVND (reference sequence). V lost 8 bases and J lost 0; bases outside the gene matches: 12. This CDR3 has 17 residues. The CDR3 loop reads CASRGGTGGSDSYEQYF. CDR3 nucleotide sequence: TGTGCCAGTCGTGGGGGGACAGGGGGATCGGACTCCTACGAGCAGTACTTC.

This rearrangement joins TRBV7-9 to TRBJ2-4; no reliable D call. Germline assignment: CDR1 SEHNR and CDR2 FQNEAQ (reference sequence). The CDR3 has 12 residues. V was cut by 4 bases and J by 8 bases, with 9 bases left in between. CDR3 sequence: CASSSIMDIQYF. DNA for the CDR3: TGTGCCAGCAGCTCCATTATGGACATTCAGTACTTC.

Only a few counts were recorded for this clone. At one of its ends the junction is not consistent with the germline gene, which may arise from a read error. The chain carries TRBV5-4 and TRBJ1-2, with D possibly matching TRBD1 (5 bases). This CDR3 is built from 15 residues. CDR1 is SGHNT, CDR2 YYREEE, per germline (reference sequence). CDR3 DNA sequence: TGCGCCAGCAGCCAAGCGGGGGAGATCTACTATGGCTACACCTTC. It codes for CASSQAGEIYYGYTF.

This clone was counted between two and nine times. The chain employs TRBV6-6 and TRBJ2-1; no clear D. In germline, CDR1 is MNHNY, CDR2 SVGAGI (reference sequence). The CDR3 consists of 11 residues. The V and J ends lost 2 bases and 8 bases respectively, with 4 bases between them. In DNA, the CDR3 is TGTGCCAGCAGTTACAGACATGAGCAGTTCTTC. Its protein product is CASSYRHEQFF.

This clone was seen a few times. The gene calls are TRBV7-9 and TRBJ2-7; D is uncertain. Germline-derived CDR1 and CDR2 are SEHNR and FQNEAQ (reference sequence). V was clipped by 1 base and J by 2 bases, with 9 bases between them. This CDR3 has 14 amino acids. CDR3 residues: CASSLDDGTYEQYF. The CDR3 DNA is TGTGCCAGCAGCTTAGACGACGGAACCTACGAGCAGTACTTC.

This clone has more than one count but fewer than ten. One junction end disagrees with the germline gene, perhaps due to a read error. The chain links TRBV4-1 to TRBJ2-7; possibly TRBD1 for D (6 bases). CDR1 is MGHRA and CDR2 is YSYEKL in the germline V gene. This CDR3 contains 15 residues. The CDR3 protein is CASSQDSHRAYEQYF. The CDR3 region has the DNA TGTGCCAGCAGCCAAGATTCTCACAGGGCCTACGAGCAGTACTTC.

This chain connects TRBV18 to TRBJ2-1; 7 bases align to TRBD2. CDR1 and CDR2 (germline): KGHSH, LQKENI. CDR3 length: 14 residues. The V and J ends lost 2 bases and 8 bases, in that order; junction bases with no gene match: 6. DNA for the CDR3: TGTGCCAGCTCACCAAGGCTAGCGGCGGATGAGCAGTTCTTC. Translating it yields CASSPRLAADEQFF.

This clone showed up just a few times. An end of the junction differs from the germline gene, which may be a read error. The chain links TRBV29-1 to TRBJ2-1; D is unclear. Germline lookup yields CDR1 SQVTM and CDR2 ANQGSEA. The CDR3 is made up of 14 amino acids. CDR3 residues: CSVALLPSYNEQLF. DNA of the CDR3: TGCAGCGTTGCCCTCCTCCCCTCCTACAATGAGCAGCTCTTC.

A remark on this clone: This may arise from a read error, as a much more abundant clone is one base away. The sample holds other DNA sequences that translate to the same CDR3. This sequence joins TRBV28 and TRBJ2-6, with D maybe TRBD2 (6 bases). This CDR3 has 16 amino acids. Germline V gene data show CDR1 as MDHEN and CDR2 as SYDVKM. The CDR3: CASSLWGGAGANVLTF. DNA of the CDR3: TGCGCCAGCAGTTTATGGGGCGGGGCCGGGGCCAACGTCCTGACTTTC.

Relative to its sample, this clone is large. This chain joins TRBV6-5 and TRBJ1-6; no definite D call. V was trimmed by 2 bases and J by 9 bases, leaving 11 bases between them. The CDR3 sequence is 14 residues long. Germline V gene sequence: CDR1 MNHEY, CDR2 SVGAGI. The CDR3 is CASSYGFRPSPLHF. CDR3 in DNA: TGTGCCAGCAGTTACGGGTTCCGGCCTTCACCCCTCCACTTT.

This chain connects TRBV29-1 to TRBJ2-7; the D gene could be TRBD1 or TRBD2 (5 bases each). CDR1 SQVTM and CDR2 ANQGSEA come from the germline V gene. The length of the CDR3 is 13 residues. V dropped 2 bases and J dropped 3 bases, with 11 bases sitting between them. In nucleotides, the CDR3 is TGCAGCGTTGAAACGGGGCTTAACTACGAGCAGTACTTC. Translated: CSVETGLNYEQYF.

The chain combines TRBV5-1 with TRBJ2-7, with unresolved D. Germline-derived CDR1 and CDR2 are SGHRS and YFSETQ. The CDR3 contains 11 residues. With 0 bases removed from V and 6 bases from J, the gap between germline ends came to 4 bases. CDR3 loop: CASSLEGEQYF. DNA of the CDR3: TGCGCCAGCAGCTTGGAGGGCGAGCAGTACTTC.

J is TRBJ2-3 and V is TRBV7-9; D is uncertain. The CDR3 is made up of 11 amino acids. V dropped 5 bases and J dropped 2 bases, with 2 bases sitting between them. From germline, CDR1 is SEHNR and CDR2 FQNEAQ (reference sequence). CDR3 bases: TGTGCCAGCAGCGTCACAGATACGCAGTATTTT. Translation gives CASSVTDTQYF.

In regard to this clone: Mismatch with germline at one junction end may stem from a read error. This sequence joins TRBV6-1 and TRBJ1-5; a possible D gene is TRBD1 (5 bases). This CDR3 is 16 amino acids long. Germline V gene data show CDR1 as MNHNS and CDR2 as SASEGT. The CDR3 DNA sequence: TGTGCCTGCAGTGGAGCCGGGGGGGTGGGCAATCAGCCCCAGCATTTT. It is translated as CACSGAGGVGNQPQHF.

The chain employs TRBV5-1 and TRBJ2-3, with 9 nucleotides matching TRBD2. CDR3 size: 15 residues. The V segment lost 4 bases and the J segment 1 base; nucleotides outside the gene matches: 4. The germline V gene has CDR1 SGHRS and CDR2 YFSETQ. CDR3 DNA sequence: TGCGCCAGCAGCGCCGGGACTAGCCGCACAGATACGCAGTATTTT. This encodes CASSAGTSRTDTQYF. The entire variable domain, with the rest obtained from reference TRBV5-1 and TRBJ2-3, is as follows: KAGVTQTPRYLIKTRGQQVTLSCSPISGHRSVSWYQQTPGQGLQFLFEYFSETQRNKGNFPGRFSGRQFSNSRSEMNVSTLELGDSALYLCASSAGTSRTDTQYFGPGTRLTVL.